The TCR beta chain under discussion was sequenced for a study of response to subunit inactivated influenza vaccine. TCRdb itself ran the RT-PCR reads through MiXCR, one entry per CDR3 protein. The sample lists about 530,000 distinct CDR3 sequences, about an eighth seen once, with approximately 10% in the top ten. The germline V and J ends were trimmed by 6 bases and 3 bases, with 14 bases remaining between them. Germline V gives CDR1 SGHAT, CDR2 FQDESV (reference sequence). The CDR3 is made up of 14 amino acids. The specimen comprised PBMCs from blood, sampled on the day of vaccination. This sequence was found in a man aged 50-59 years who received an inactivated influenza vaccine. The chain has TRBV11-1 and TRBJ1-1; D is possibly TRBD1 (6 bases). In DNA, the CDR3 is TGTGCCAGCAGAAAACAGGGTCTGTACACTGAAGCTTTCTTT. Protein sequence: CASRKQGLYTEAFF.